The 26 T cell receptor beta chains in this list originate from one sample, sequenced in a study of T cells after yellow fever vaccination. Each CDR3 protein gets one entry after TCRdb re-called the 5' RACE reads with MiXCR. Altogether under 40,000 distinct CDR3 sequences are present, about 6.6% being singletons, with the ten largest covering roughly 23%. The sample here was PBMCs, either bulk or a sorted T-cell subset (CD4+, CD8+, memory, or dextramer-sorted; not recorded which), taken on the day of the first yellow fever vaccination. The receptors derive from a man aged 18 to 30 who received the YFV17D yellow fever vaccine.

This clonotype was found many times. V usage is TRBV5-1 and J usage is TRBJ2-5; the match to TRBD1 covers 8 bases. Germline loops: CDR1 SGHRS, CDR2 YFSETQ. The J segment lost 4 bases and the V segment lost 4 bases, leaving 6 bases of the junction unmatched. This CDR3 spans 14 amino acids. In DNA, the CDR3 is TGCGCCAGCAGCGACACACAGGGGGGAGAGACCCAGTACTTC. This encodes CASSDTQGGETQYF.

This clonotype has just a few counts. As DNA, the CDR3 is TGTGCCAGCAGTTTCCGTACTCCGACTCCGGGACTAGCGACCACCGGGGAGCTGTTTTTT. Translating gives CASSFRTPTPGLATTGELFF. V gene TRBV12-3 or TRBV12-4 combines with J gene TRBJ2-2; TRBD2 aligns across 10 bases. Unmatched junction bases numbered 17, after V lost 3 bases and J lost 4 bases. This CDR3 has 20 amino acids.

A few counts support this clonotype. V gene TRBV7-2 combines with J gene TRBJ1-2, with 9 bases fitting TRBD1. CDR3 length: 15 amino acids. Germline V gene sequence: CDR1 SGHTA, CDR2 FQGNSA. The V and J ends lost 5 bases and 5 bases, in that order; junction bases with no gene match: 9. The CDR3 coding sequence is TGTGCCAGCAGCCCCTCGGGACAGGGTTCATATGGCTACACCTTC. Translated, it gives CASSPSGQGSYGYTF.

This clonotype was seen only a few times. The chain carries TRBV4-1 and TRBJ1-2, with unresolved D. This CDR3 region has 14 residues. V was clipped by 4 bases and J by 3 bases, with 12 bases between them. Per the germline V gene, CDR1 is MGHRA and CDR2 is YSYEKL. The CDR3 loop is CASSRPDAHYGYTF. The CDR3 DNA follows: TGCGCCAGCAGCCGTCCGGACGCCCACTATGGCTACACCTTC.

This clonotype was seen repeatedly, ten times or more. The chain joins TRBV7-2 to TRBJ2-1, with unresolved D. V shed 6 bases and J shed 6 bases, with 12 bases lying between them. This CDR3 has 13 residues. CDR1 is SGHTA and CDR2 is FQGNSA in the germline V gene. The CDR3 reads CASRFGGANEQFF. CDR3 DNA sequence: TGTGCCAGCAGGTTCGGTGGAGCCAATGAGCAGTTCTTC.

This clonotype was counted between two and nine times. V and J are TRBV5-3 and TRBJ1-1; the D gene is possibly TRBD1 (5 bases). TRBV5-3 is marked as an open reading frame, function uncertain. V shed 0 bases and J shed 8 bases, with 11 bases lying between them. The CDR3 consists of 13 residues. CDR3 protein: CARSLVRGLEAFF. CDR3 DNA: TGTGCCAGAAGCTTGGTTAGGGGCCTGGAAGCTTTCTTT.

This clonotype has ten or more counts. CDR3 nucleotide sequence: TGTGCTAGTGGTTTGCTTGGGGGACTACGCCCGGCGGAGCAGTACTTC. The encoded protein is CASGLLGGLRPAEQYF. The chain has TRBV12-5 and TRBJ2-7; 7 bases are a match to TRBD2. The CDR3 loop spans 16 amino acids. Germline CDR1 LGHNT, CDR2 FRNRAP. J gave up 7 bases and V 2 bases, and 14 bases lay outside the gene matches.

This clonotype was counted many times. This chain uses TRBV20-1 with TRBJ2-7; 7 bases are shared with TRBD1. The CDR3 runs to 13 residues. In germline, CDR1 is DFQATT, CDR2 SNEGSKA (reference sequence). With 4 bases clipped from V and 3 bases from J, the junction kept 6 bases outside the gene matches. As DNA, the CDR3 is TGCAGTGCTAACGGACAGGTGGACTACGAGCAGTACGTC. Translation gives CSANGQVDYEQYV.

The sample holds many counts of this clonotype. The gene calls are TRBV11-3 and TRBJ2-1; perhaps TRBD2 as D (5 bases). There are 13 residues in the CDR3. CDR1 is SGHNT and CDR2 is YENEEA in the germline V gene. The V and J ends lost 4 bases and 6 bases respectively, with 10 bases between them. The CDR3 DNA reads TGTGCCAGCAGCTCAGGAGGCTTCAATGAGCAGTTCTTC. This codes for CASSSGGFNEQFF.

This clonotype has a count of ten or more. The genes are TRBV12-3 or TRBV12-4 and TRBJ1-3; no definite D call. This CDR3 has 14 residues. With 8 bases removed from V and 4 bases from J, the gap between germline ends came to 15 bases. CDR3 sequence reads: CASRNGSWGNTIYF. The CDR3 DNA sequence: TGTGCCAGCCGGAACGGGTCATGGGGAAACACCATATATTTT.

This clonotype was counted a few times. The V gene is TRBV24-1, the J gene TRBJ2-2; TRBD1 aligns across 7 bases. Germline V lookup: CDR1 KGHDR, CDR2 SFDVKD. The CDR3 extends over 14 amino acids. Unmatched junction bases numbered 5, after V lost 4 bases and J lost 7 bases. DNA for the CDR3: TGTGCCACCAGTGAACAGGGGTACCGCGGGGAGCTGTTTTTT. This translates into CATSEQGYRGELFF.

Turning to this clonotype: Since a much larger clone is just one base distant, this may be a read error. The chain has TRBV20-1 and TRBJ2-1; D may be TRBD2 (6 bases). Per germline, CDR1 DFQATT and CDR2 SNEGSKA (reference sequence). The CDR3 length is 13 residues. Written as DNA, the CDR3 is TGCAGTGCCCCCCGGGACTTCTACGATGAGCAGTTCTTC. This codes for CSAPRDFYDEQFF.

In its sample, this clonotype was seen many times. This chain uses TRBV11-3 with TRBJ2-1; TRBD1 or TRBD2 may be the D gene (5 bases each). The CDR3 has 13 residues. Between the trimmed V and J ends, which lost 4 bases and 6 bases, there was a span of 10 bases. Germline lookup yields CDR1 SGHNT and CDR2 YENEEA. In nucleotides, the CDR3 is TGTGCCAGCAGCTCTTATGGGGGCAATGAGCAGTTCTTC. Encoded protein: CASSSYGGNEQFF.

This clonotype has a count of ten or more. The J gene is TRBJ2-6, the V gene TRBV4-3; a possible D gene is TRBD1 (6 bases). The CDR3 consists of 17 residues. CDR1 is LGHNA and CDR2 is YSLEER in the germline V gene. The V end lost 0 bases, the J end lost 2 bases, and 11 bases lay between the germline ends. The CDR3 spells CASSQETQGTGANVLTF. CDR3 coding DNA: TGCGCCAGCAGCCAAGAAACCCAGGGGACTGGGGCCAACGTCCTGACTTTC.

At least ten counts were recorded for this clonotype. The J gene is TRBJ1-1, the V gene TRBV18; tentative D call: TRBD1 (6 bases). The germline V and J ends were trimmed by 0 bases and 7 bases, with 27 bases remaining between them. Germline V gene sequence: CDR1 KGHSH, CDR2 LQKENI. CDR3 length: 19 residues. CDR3 bases: TGTGCCAGCTCACCACCGTTGGTTTACAGGGAGTGGGGGGATTATGAAGCTTTCTTT. It codes for CASSPPLVYREWGDYEAFF.

The sample holds many counts of this clonotype. The V call is TRBV12-3 or TRBV12-4, the J call TRBJ2-1; 10 bases agree with TRBD2. J lost 0 bases, V lost 6 bases, and 8 bases had no gene match. CDR3 length equals 17 residues. This CDR3 is CASSPISGGASYNEQFF. The CDR3 DNA reads as TGTGCCAGCAGCCCCATCAGCGGGGGGGCCTCCTACAATGAGCAGTTCTTC.

The V call is TRBV6-4, the J call TRBJ2-3; 11 positions match TRBD2. With 8 bases clipped from V and 2 bases from J, the junction kept 15 bases outside the gene matches. Germline CDR1 is MRHNA and CDR2 is SNTAGT. This CDR3 is 18 amino acids long. The DNA of the CDR3 is TGTGCCAGCTCTCCCCGACCCGGACTAGCGGGCTCCACAGATACGCAGTATTTT. Translated, it gives CASSPRPGLAGSTDTQYF.

V is TRBV27 and J is TRBJ1-2; TRBD1 is a possible D gene (6 bases). Per the germline V gene, CDR1 is MNHEY and CDR2 is SMNVEV (reference sequence). This CDR3 has 14 residues. Between the trimmed V and J ends, which lost 0 bases and 8 bases, there was a span of 13 bases. CDR3 region: CASSLSNRAPGYTF. In DNA form, the CDR3 reads TGTGCCAGCAGTTTATCGAACAGGGCTCCCGGCTACACCTTC.

This clonotype was seen at least ten times. The rearrangement links TRBV5-1 to TRBJ2-5, with TRBD1 matching 9 bases. Germline V gene data show CDR1 as SGHRS and CDR2 as YFSETQ. Losses at the gene ends were 9 bases for V and 2 bases for J; bases not matched to a gene: 8. This CDR3 spans 14 amino acids. CDR3: CATNRGQGQETQYF. CDR3 coding DNA: TGCGCCACCAACAGGGGACAGGGACAAGAGACCCAGTACTTC.

At least ten counts were recorded for this clonotype. The chain couples TRBV7-2 to TRBJ2-3; 8 nucleotides agree with TRBD1. CDR3 length equals 14 residues. Germline V gene sequence: CDR1 SGHTA, CDR2 FQGNSA. V was pared by 6 bases and J by 1 base, with 3 bases of the junction left unmatched. CDR3 protein: CASRGQVGTDTQYF. In nucleotides, the CDR3 is TGTGCCAGCAGGGGACAGGTGGGCACAGATACGCAGTATTTT.

This clonotype was seen ten or more times. V and J are TRBV27 and TRBJ1-2, with D possibly matching TRBD1 (6 bases). The germline CDR1 and CDR2 sequences are MNHEY and SMNVEV (reference sequence). V was cut by 3 bases and J by 7 bases, with 15 bases left in between. This CDR3 region has 14 residues. The CDR3 here is CASSLVWGAGGYTF. The CDR3 coding sequence is TGTGCCAGCAGTTTGGTATGGGGGGCTGGTGGCTACACCTTC.

This clonotype was detected many times. The rearrangement joins TRBV20-1 to TRBJ2-3; TRBD2 might be the D (6 bases). Germline V gives CDR1 DFQATT, CDR2 SNEGSKA (reference sequence). The V gene lost 2 bases and the J gene lost 5 bases, with 8 bases spanning the gap. The CDR3 extends over 12 amino acids. CDR3 in DNA: TGCAGTGCTAGAACCGGGGGAGATACGCAGTATTTT. Its translation is CSARTGGDTQYF.

This clonotype occurred many times. The chain uses TRBV6-5 and TRBJ1-5; D is ambiguous. Germline lookup yields CDR1 MNHEY and CDR2 SVGAGI. V was shortened by 0 bases and J by 11 bases, with 17 bases between the two germline ends. The CDR3 has 15 residues. The chain's CDR3 is CASSYSGPSSTTQHF. The DNA for the CDR3 is TGTGCCAGCAGTTACTCCGGGCCCAGCTCTACCACCCAGCATTTT.

This clonotype has a count of ten or more. The chain carries TRBV6-1 and TRBJ2-5; 9 positions match TRBD2. This CDR3 region has 16 residues. The germline V gene encodes CDR1 MNHNS and CDR2 SASEGT. V lost 6 bases to trimming and J lost 1 base; unmatched junction nucleotides: 9. Written as DNA, the CDR3 is TGTGCCAGCAGCTCAAATAGCGGGAGCCTCCAAGAGACCCAGTACTTC. Protein product: CASSSNSGSLQETQYF.

This clonotype was counted ten times or more. V usage is TRBV20-1 and J usage is TRBJ2-1; 10 bases line up with TRBD2. Germline V gene sequence: CDR1 DFQATT, CDR2 SNEGSKA (reference sequence). This CDR3 is 13 amino acids long. V lost 6 bases, J lost 6 bases, and 5 bases stayed unmatched. The CDR3 nucleotides read TGCAGTGCAACCGGGACTAGCGTCAATGAGCAGTTCTTC. It codes for CSATGTSVNEQFF.

This clonotype was detected only a few times. The chain uses TRBV7-9 and TRBJ1-1; D is ambiguous. The CDR3 loop spans 13 amino acids. Trimming took 4 bases from V and 7 from J, leaving 13 bases between them. Looked up from germline, CDR1 is SEHNR and CDR2 is FQNEAQ (reference sequence). In nucleotides, the CDR3 is TGTGCCAGCAGCTCGTATCATGGCAGTGAAGCTTTCTTT. It yields the protein CASSSYHGSEAFF.